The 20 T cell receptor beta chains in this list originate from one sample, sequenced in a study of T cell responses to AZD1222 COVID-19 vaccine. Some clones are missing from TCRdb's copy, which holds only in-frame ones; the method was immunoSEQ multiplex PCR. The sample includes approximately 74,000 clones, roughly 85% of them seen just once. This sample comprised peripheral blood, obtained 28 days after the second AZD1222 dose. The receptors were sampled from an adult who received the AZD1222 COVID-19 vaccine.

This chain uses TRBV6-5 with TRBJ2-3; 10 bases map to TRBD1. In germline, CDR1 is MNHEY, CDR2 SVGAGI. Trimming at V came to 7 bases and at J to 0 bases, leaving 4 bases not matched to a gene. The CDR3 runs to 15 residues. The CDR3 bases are TGTGCCAGCACTAGACAGGGGGCTAGCACAGATACGCAGTATTTT. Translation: CASTRQGASTDTQYF.

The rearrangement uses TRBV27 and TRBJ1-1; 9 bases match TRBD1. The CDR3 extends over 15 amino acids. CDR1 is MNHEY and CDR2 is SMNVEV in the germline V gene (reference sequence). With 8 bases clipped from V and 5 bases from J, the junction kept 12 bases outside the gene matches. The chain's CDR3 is CASQRPGQGRTEAFF. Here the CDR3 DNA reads TGTGCCAGCCAACGTCCGGGACAGGGAAGGACTGAAGCTTTCTTT.

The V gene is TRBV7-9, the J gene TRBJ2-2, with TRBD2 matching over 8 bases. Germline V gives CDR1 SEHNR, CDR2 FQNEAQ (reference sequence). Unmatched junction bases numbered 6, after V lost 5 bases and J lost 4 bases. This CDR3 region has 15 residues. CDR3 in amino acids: CASSQGLEGTGELFF. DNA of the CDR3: TGTGCCAGCAGCCAGGGACTAGAGGGCACCGGGGAGCTGTTTTTT.

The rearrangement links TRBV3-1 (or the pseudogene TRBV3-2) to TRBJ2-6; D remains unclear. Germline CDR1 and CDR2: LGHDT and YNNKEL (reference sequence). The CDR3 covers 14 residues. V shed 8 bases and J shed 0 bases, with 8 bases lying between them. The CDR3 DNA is TGTGCCAGCCGCTGGGGCTCTGGGGCCAACGTCCTGACTTTC. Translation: CASRWGSGANVLTF.

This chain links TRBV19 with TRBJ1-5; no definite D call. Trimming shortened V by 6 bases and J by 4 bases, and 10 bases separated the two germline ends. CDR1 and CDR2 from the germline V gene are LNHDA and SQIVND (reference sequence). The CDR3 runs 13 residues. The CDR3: CASSPALNQPQHF. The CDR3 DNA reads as TGTGCCAGTAGCCCTGCCTTGAATCAGCCCCAGCATTTT.

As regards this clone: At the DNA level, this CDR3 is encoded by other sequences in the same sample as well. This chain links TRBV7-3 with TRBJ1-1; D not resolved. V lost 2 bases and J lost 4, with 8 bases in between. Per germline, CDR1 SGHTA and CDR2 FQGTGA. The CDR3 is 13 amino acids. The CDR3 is CASSLGVLTEAFF. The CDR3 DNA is TGTGCCAGCAGCTTAGGGGTCCTCACTGAAGCTTTCTTT.

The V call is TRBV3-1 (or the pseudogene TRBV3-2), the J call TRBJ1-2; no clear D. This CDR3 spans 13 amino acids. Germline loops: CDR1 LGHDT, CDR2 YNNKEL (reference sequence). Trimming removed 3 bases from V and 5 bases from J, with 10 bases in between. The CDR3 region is CASSQTRRYGYTF. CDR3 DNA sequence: TGTGCCAGCAGCCAGACCCGGAGGTATGGCTACACCTTC.

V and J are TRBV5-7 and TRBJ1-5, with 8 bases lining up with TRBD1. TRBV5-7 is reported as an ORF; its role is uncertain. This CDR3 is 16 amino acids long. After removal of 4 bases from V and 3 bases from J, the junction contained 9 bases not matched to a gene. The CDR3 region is CASSAPRGRVNQPQHF. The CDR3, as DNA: TGTGCCAGCAGCGCCCCCAGGGGGCGAGTCAATCAGCCCCAGCATTTT.

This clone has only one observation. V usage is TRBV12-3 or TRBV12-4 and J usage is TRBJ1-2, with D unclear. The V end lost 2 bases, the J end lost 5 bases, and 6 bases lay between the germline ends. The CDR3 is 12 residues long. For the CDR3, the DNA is TGTGCCAGCAGTTTACGGGAGTATGGCTACACCTTC. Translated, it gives CASSLREYGYTF.

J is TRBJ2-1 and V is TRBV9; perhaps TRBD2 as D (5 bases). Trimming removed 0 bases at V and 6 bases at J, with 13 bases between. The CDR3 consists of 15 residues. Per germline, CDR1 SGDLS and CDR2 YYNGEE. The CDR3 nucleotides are TGTGCCAGCAGCGTAGATACTAGTCCTGGCAATGAGCAGTTCTTC. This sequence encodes CASSVDTSPGNEQFF.

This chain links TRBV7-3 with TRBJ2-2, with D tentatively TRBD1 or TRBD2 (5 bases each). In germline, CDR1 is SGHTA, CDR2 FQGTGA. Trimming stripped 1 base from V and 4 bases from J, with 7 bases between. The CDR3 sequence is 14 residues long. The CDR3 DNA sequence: TGTGCCAGCAGCTTAATTGGGGGCACCGGGGAGCTGTTTTTT. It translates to CASSLIGGTGELFF.

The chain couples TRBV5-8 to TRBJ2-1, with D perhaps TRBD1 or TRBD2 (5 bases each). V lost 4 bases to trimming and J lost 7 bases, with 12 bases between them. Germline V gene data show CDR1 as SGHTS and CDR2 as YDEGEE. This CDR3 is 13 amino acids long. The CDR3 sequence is CASSLGPHNEQFF. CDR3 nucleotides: TGTGCCAGCAGCCTGGGACCTCATAATGAGCAGTTCTTC. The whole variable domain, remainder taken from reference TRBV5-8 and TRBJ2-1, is EAGVTQSPTHLIKTRGQQATLRCSPISGHTSVYWYQQALGLGLQFLLWYDEGEERNRGNFPPRFSGRQFPNYSSELNVNALELEDSALYLCASSLGPHNEQFFGPGTRLTVL.

CDR3 protein: CASSLNGGRYSYNEQFF. The CDR3 DNA follows: TGTGCCAGCAGTTTAAATGGCGGGAGGTACTCCTACAATGAGCAGTTCTTC. The V call is TRBV27, the J call TRBJ2-1; 8 bases are shared with TRBD2. CDR1 and CDR2 from the germline V gene are MNHEY and SMNVEV (reference sequence). With V trimmed by 2 bases and J by 0 bases, 6 bases remained unmatched. This CDR3 has 17 residues.

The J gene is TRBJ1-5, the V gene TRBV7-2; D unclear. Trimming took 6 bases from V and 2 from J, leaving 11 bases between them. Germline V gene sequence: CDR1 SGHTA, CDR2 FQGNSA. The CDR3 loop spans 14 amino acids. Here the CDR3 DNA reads TGTGCCAGCAGTTCCTGGGAGGGCAATCAGCCCCAGCATTTT. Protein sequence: CASSSWEGNQPQHF.

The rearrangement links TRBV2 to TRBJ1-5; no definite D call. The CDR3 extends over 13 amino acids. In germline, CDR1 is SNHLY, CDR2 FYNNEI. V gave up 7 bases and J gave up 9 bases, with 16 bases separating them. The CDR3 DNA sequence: TGTGCCAGCACGGGCCGAGATCAGGCGCCCCAGCATTTT. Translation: CASTGRDQAPQHF.

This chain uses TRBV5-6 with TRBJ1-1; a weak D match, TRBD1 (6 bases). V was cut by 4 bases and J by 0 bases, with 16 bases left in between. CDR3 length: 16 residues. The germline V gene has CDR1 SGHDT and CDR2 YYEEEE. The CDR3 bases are TGTGCCAGCAGCCCCGGACAGAACCTCATGAACACTGAAGCTTTCTTT. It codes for CASSPGQNLMNTEAFF.

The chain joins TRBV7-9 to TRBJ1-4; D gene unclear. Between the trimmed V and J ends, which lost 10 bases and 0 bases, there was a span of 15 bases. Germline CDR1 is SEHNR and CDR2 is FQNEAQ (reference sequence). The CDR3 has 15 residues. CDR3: CATSRQGATNEKLFF. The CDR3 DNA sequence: TGTGCCACTTCCCGTCAAGGCGCAACTAATGAAAAACTGTTTTTT.

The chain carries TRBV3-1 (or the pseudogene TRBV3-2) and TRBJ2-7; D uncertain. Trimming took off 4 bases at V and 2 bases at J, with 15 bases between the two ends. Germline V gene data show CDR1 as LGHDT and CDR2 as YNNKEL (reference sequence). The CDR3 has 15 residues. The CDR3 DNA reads TGTGCCAGCAGCCGGGCCAGAGACCGAACCTACGAGCAGTACTTC. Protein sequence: CASSRARDRTYEQYF.

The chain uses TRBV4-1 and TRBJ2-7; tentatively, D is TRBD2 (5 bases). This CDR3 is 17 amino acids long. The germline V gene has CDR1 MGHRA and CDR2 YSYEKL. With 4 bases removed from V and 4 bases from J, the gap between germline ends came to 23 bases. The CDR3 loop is CASSPRFSEDGVYEQYF. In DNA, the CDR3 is TGCGCCAGCAGCCCCCGTTTTTCGGAGGACGGGGTTTACGAGCAGTACTTC.

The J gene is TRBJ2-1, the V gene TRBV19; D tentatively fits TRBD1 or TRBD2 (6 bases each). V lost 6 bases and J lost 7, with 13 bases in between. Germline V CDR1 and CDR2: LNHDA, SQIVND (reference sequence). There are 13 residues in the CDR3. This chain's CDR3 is CASSIRGPNEQFF. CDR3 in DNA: TGTGCCAGTAGCATACGGGGGCCAAATGAGCAGTTCTTC.